This T cell receptor (beta chain) was obtained from a study of blood T cell repertoires in COVID-19 (dated by TCRdb to the early 2020s). For the wider study: Samples from collaborators originated in the United States, Italy and Spain and spanned both the acute and convalescent phases of COVID-19. The material from the prospective study consisted of cDNA or gDNA derived from T cells, B-cell-depleted T cells, or PBMCs. Deeply sampled blood TCRbeta repertoires from subjects exposed to, actively infected with, or recovered from COVID-19 were included in the dataset. The repertoires were released in a freely available public database intended as a resource for research on the immune response to SARS-CoV-2. Samples came from the ongoing ImmuneRACE study (first 160 participants) plus 1,254 subjects from 6 global collaborators. Sample metadata almost always included a de-identified subject ID, COVID-19 status, age in years and sex. HLA class I and class II types, where available, came from metadata supplied by the sample provider rather than from assay-based typing.

The trim is 3 bases for V and 6 bases for J, with a gap of 9 bases between the germline ends. Via the germline V gene, CDR1 is SGHRS and CDR2 YFSETQ. Counted from cysteine to phenylalanine, this CDR3 has 13 amino acids. This entry keeps only the CDR3 DNA: 39 bases, framed from base 1. The immunoSEQ Assay, a bias-controlled multiplex PCR, was used to amplify TCRbeta CDR3 regions from genomic DNA. The study's own analysis went as follows. The number of nucleated cells in each sample was estimated by amplification of reference gene primers within the assay. Sequence reads were collapsed and filtered to measure the absolute abundance of every unique TCRbeta CDR3 rearrangement. For each sample, productive Simpson clonality was calculated as the square root of Simpson's diversity index over productive rearrangements. TCRdb stores this immuneACCESS table with in-frame sequences only. Part of the clones is absent; in the studies checked, under half of the shortfall reflects unresolved V genes, and no reason is known for the rest. V, J and clone size are those of that table, while D and trimming were read from the DNA. This sample gives about 110,000 clones in total; 80% to 85% of them show up just once. The top ten clonotypes cover 0.8% to 0.9% of the sample.

Collaborating institutions collected whole blood in K2EDTA tubes following their own protocols. For TCRbeta analysis, collaborators shipped samples as frozen whole blood, isolated PBMCs, or DNA extracted from either of those sample types. In the case of this clone: This clone's antigen is unknown. It has no much larger one-base neighbor in the sample; base qualities were not kept.

Broad study findings and their caveats: Clinical and demographic metadata were provided uncurated, with the amount varying by source and participant.

Sequencing was carried out using peripheral blood. The clonotype comes from a woman in her 70s with acute or convalescent COVID-19. The sequence links TRBV5-1 to TRBJ2-2, and TRBD2 may be the D gene, going by 5 matching bases. The CDR3 region reads CASSSDGAGELFF. The DNA sequence is TGCGCCAGCAGCTCCGACGGGGCCGGGGAGCTGTTTTTT. With the rest looked up from the reference TRBV5-1 and TRBJ2-2 genes rather than sequenced, the full variable domain is KAGVTQTPRYLIKTRGQQVTLSCSPISGHRSVSWYQQTPGQGLQFLFEYFSETQRNKGNFPGRFSGRQFSNSRSEMNVSTLELGDSALYLCASSSDGAGELFFGEGSRLTVL.